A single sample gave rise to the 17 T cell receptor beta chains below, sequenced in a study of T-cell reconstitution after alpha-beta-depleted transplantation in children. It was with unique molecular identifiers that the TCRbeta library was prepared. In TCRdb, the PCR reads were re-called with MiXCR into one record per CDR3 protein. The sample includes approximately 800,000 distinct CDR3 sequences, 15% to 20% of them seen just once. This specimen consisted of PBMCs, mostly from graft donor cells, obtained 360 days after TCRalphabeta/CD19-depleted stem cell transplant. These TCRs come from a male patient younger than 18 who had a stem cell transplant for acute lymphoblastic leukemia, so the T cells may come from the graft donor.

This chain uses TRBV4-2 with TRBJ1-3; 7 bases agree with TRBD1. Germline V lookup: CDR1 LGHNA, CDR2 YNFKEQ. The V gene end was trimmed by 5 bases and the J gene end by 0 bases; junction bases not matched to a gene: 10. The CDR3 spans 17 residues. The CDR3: CASSGDRAGFSGNTIYF. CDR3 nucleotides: TGTGCCAGCAGCGGCGACAGGGCGGGATTCTCTGGAAACACCATATATTTT.

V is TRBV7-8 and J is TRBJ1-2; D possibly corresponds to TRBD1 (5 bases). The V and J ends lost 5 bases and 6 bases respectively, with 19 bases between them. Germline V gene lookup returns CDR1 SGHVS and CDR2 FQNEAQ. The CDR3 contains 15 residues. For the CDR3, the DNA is TGTGCCAGCAGCCACCGGGACTTCACCACCAATGGCTACACCTTC. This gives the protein CASSHRDFTTNGYTF.

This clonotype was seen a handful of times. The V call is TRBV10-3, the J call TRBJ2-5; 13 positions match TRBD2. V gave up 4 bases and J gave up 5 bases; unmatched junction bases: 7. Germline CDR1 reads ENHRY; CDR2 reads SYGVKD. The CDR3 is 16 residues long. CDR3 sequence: CAISAQLAGGLETQYF. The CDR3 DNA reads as TGTGCCATCAGTGCCCAACTAGCGGGAGGGCTGGAGACCCAGTACTTC.

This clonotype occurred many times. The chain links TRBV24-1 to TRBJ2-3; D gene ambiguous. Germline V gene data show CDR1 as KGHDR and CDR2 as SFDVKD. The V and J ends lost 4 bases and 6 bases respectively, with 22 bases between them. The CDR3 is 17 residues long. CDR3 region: CATSDPSTPRVGDTQYF. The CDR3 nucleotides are TGTGCCACCAGTGACCCTTCAACCCCCCGGGTAGGGGATACGCAGTATTTT.

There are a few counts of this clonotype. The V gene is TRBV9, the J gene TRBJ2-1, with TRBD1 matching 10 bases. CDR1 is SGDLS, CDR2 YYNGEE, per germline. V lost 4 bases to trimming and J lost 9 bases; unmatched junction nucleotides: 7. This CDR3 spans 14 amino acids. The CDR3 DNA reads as TGTGCCAGCAGCACTTCGACAGGGGGCCGTGAGCAGTTCTTC. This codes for CASSTSTGGREQFF. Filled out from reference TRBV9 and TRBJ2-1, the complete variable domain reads DSGVTQTPKHLITATGQRVTLRCSPRSGDLSVYWYQQSLDQGLQFLIQYYNGEERAKGNILERFSAQQFPDLHSELNLSSLELGDSALYFCASSTSTGGREQFFGPGTRLTVL.

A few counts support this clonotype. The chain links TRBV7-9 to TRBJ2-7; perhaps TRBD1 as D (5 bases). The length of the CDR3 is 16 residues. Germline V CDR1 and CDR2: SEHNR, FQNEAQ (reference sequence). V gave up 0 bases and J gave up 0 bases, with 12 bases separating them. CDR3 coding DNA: TGTGCCAGCAGCTTAGCGGGGCAGGCGAGCTCCTACGAGCAGTACTTC. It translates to CASSLAGQASSYEQYF.

The CDR3 bases are TGCGCCAGCAGCCAACCAAGACGGGCAGAGACCCAGTACTTC. It codes for CASSQPRRAETQYF. The chain joins TRBV4-1 to TRBJ2-5; unclear D gene. V was clipped by 2 bases and J by 4 bases, with 11 bases between them. In germline, CDR1 is MGHRA, CDR2 YSYEKL. The CDR3 is 14 residues long.

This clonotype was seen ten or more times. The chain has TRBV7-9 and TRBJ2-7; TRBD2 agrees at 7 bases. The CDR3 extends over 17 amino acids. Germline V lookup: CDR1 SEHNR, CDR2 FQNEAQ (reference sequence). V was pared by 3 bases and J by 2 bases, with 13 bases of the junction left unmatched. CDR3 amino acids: CASSFSSSASGTYEQYF. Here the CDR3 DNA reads TGTGCCAGCAGCTTCTCCTCCTCTGCGAGCGGGACCTACGAGCAGTACTTC.

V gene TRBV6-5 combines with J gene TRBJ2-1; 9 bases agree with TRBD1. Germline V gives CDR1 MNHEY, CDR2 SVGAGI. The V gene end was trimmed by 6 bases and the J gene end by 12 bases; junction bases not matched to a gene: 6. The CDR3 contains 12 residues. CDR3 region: CASSLTGGLQFF. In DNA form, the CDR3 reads TGTGCCAGCAGCCTTACAGGGGGCTTGCAGTTCTTC.

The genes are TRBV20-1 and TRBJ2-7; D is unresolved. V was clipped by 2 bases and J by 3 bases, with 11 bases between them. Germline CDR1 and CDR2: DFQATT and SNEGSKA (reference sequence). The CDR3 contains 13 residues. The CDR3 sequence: CSARTHSGYEQYF. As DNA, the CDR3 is TGCAGTGCTAGAACCCATTCGGGCTACGAGCAGTACTTC.

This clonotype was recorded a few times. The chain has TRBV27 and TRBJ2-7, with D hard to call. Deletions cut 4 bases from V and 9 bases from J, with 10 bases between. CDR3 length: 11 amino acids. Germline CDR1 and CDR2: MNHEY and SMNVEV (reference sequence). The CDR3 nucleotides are TGTGCCAGCAGTTCTCATTCTAGGCAGTACTTC. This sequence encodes CASSSHSRQYF.

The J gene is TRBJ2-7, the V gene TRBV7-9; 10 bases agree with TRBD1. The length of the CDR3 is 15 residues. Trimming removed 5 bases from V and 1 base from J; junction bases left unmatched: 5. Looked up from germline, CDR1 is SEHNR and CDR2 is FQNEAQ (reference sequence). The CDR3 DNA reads TGTGCCAGCAGCCGCCTGGGACAGGGGTCCTACGAGCAGTACTTC. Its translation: CASSRLGQGSYEQYF.

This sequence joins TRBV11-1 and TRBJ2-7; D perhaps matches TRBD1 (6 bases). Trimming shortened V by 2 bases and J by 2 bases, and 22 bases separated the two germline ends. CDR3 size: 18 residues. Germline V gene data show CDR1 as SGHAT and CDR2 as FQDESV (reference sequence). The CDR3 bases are TGTGCCAGCAGCTTAATGCAAGGGGGTATTGGCCGCACCTACGAGCAGTACTTC. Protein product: CASSLMQGGIGRTYEQYF.

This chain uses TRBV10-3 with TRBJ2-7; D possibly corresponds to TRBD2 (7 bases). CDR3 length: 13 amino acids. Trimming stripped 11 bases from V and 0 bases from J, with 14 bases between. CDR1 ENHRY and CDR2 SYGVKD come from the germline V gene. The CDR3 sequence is CAAGAGSSYEQYF. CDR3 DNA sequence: TGTGCCGCGGGGGCGGGGAGCTCCTACGAGCAGTACTTC.

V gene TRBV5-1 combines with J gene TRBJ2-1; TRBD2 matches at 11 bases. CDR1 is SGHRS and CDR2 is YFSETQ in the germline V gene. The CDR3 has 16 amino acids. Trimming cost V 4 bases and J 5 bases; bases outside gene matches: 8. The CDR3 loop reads CASSPTSGGSNNEQFF. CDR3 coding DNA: TGCGCCAGCAGCCCTACTAGCGGGGGCAGTAACAATGAGCAGTTCTTC.

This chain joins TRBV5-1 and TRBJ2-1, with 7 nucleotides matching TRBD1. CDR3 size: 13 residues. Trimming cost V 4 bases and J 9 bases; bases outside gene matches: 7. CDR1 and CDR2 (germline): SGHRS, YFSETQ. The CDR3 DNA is TGCGCCAGCAGCCCAACAACAGGGGCTGAGCAGTTCTTC. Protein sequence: CASSPTTGAEQFF.

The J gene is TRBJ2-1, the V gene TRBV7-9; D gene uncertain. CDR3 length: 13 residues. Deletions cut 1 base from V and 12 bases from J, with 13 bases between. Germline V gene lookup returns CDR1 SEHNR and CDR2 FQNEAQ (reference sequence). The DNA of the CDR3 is TGTGCCAGCAGCTTAGATTCCCTCCGATGGCAGTTCTTC. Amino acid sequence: CASSLDSLRWQFF.